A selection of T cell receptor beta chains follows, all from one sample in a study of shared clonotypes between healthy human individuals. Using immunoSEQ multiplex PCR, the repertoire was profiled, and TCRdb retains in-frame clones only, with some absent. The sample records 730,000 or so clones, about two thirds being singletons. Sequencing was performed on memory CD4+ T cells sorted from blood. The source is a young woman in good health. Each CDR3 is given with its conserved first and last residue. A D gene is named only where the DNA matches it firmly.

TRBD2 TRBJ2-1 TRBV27 CASRPTSGSRNEQFF
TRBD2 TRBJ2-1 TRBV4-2 CASSLGTSGSSTYNEQFF
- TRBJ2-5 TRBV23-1 CASSDKGRRGGTQYF
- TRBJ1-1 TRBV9 CASSVAPVGANTEAFF
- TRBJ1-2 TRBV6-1 CASSVNRDSNYGYTF
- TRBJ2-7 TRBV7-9 CASTWGSTYEQYF
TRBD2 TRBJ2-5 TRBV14 CASSHPPLAGVFGFGETQYF
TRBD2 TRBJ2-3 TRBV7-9 CASSLRSGRGTDTQYF
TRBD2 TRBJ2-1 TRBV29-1 CSVEAGAYNEQFF
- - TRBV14 CASSQGGGGYEQYF
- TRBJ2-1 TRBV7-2 CASSLEAVSYNEQFF
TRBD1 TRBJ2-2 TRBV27 CASSLGQGKNTGELFF
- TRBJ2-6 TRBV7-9 CASRPGQNSGANVLTF
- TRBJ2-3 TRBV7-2 CASSAPGLAHPSTDTQYF
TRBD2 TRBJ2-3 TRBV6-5 CASRPWTSGVDTQYF
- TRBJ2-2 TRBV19 CASSASTATGELFF
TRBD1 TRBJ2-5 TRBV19 CASSRRKSGTGGETQYF
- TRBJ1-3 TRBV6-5 CASSYHEPVSGNTIYF
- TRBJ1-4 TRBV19 CASSIRQYEKLFF
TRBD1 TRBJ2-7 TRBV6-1 CASSGAGTGRREQYF
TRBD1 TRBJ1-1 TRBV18 CASTQTGQNTEAFF
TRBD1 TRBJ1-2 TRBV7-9 CASSLATGGYGYTF
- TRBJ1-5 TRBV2 CATGLSNQPQHF
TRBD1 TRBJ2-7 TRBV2 CASTGQGYGEQYF
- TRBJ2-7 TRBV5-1 CASSLGDRAYEQYF
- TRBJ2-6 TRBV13 CASSLIGSPSGANVLTF
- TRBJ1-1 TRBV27 CASSLSKTDTEAFF
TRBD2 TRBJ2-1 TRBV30 CAWSITGLAGGFNEQFF
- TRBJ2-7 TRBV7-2 CASSSSLGGGYEQYF
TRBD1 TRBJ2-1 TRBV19 CASSQGAFSYNEQFF
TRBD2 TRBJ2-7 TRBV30 CAWSAGTNGGPINEQYF
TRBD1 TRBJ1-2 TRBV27 CASSLGQGNYGYTF
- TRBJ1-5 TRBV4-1 CASSLPNQPQHF
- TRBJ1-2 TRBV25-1 CASRDSSLGYTF
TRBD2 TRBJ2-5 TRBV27 CASSSGGLETQYF
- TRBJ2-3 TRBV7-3 CASSRVAGTDTQYF
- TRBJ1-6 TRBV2 CASTKGSNSPLHF
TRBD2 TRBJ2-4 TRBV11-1 CASSSPGLAKNIQYF
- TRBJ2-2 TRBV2 CASGRERNGELFF
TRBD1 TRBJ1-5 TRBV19 CASSSTGVSQPQHF